The TCR beta chain under discussion was sequenced for a study of cytotoxic CD8 clonotypes in ibrutinib-treated CLL. Assay used: immunoSEQ multiplex PCR; TCRdb lists only in-frame clones, some missing. Of 130,000 or so clones listed, approximately 81% are singletons. Per the germline V gene, CDR1 is MNHEY and CDR2 is SVGAGI. V gave up 5 bases and J gave up 8 bases, with 21 bases separating them. The CDR3 loop spans 15 amino acids. The source was PBMCs, collected after 12 months of ibrutinib treatment. This chain joins TRBV6-5 and TRBJ1-2, with D tentatively TRBD1 (5 bases). This clonotype originated in a human donor with chronic lymphocytic leukemia. CDR3 in DNA: TGTGCCAGCAGTCAGAGGATCGGGACGTCTTACGGCTACACCTTC. As protein: CASSQRIGTSYGYTF.